This entry describes one T cell receptor (beta chain). Its antigen is unknown. The sample originates from a study of OX40 agonist ivuxolimab in advanced cancers. Study in general: The study treated patients with ivuxolimab, an agonistic anti-OX40 (CD134) antibody.

Points from the study as a whole: The study observed clonal expansion of CD4+ and CD8+ blood T cells by week 6 at 0.1 to 3.0 mg/kg.

Using immunoSEQ multiplex PCR, the repertoire was profiled, and TCRdb retains in-frame clones only, with some absent. The data hold 90,000 to 100,000 clones, with 80% to 90% observed a single time. The TCR was taken from an adult with an advanced solid tumor such as melanoma, head and neck, liver or kidney cancer. Sequencing was performed on CD4+ or CD8+ T cells sorted from blood, taken in a trial of the OX40 agonist ivuxolimab.

The CDR3 bases are TGCGCCAGCAGCTTGGGGATGTACGAGCAGTACTTC. This encodes CASSLGMYEQYF. This sequence joins TRBV5-1 and TRBJ2-7; D not certain. V lost 0 bases and J lost 4, with 5 bases in between. This CDR3 has 12 amino acids. CDR1 is SGHRS, CDR2 YFSETQ, per germline. The full variable domain, in which reference TRBV5-1 and TRBJ2-7 provide the parts outside the CDR3, is KAGVTQTPRYLIKTRGQQVTLSCSPISGHRSVSWYQQTPGQGLQFLFEYFSETQRNKGNFPGRFSGRQFSNSRSEMNVSTLELGDSALYLCASSLGMYEQYFGPGTRLTVT.